A single sample is the source of the 14 T cell receptor beta chains below, sequenced in a study of control samples from healthy donors and cancer patients. Only in-frame clones appear in the TCRdb table, and some are missing; sequencing was by immunoSEQ multiplex PCR. Counted here are some 79,000 clones, 80% to 95% occurring once; the ten biggest clones make up 1.3%. Specimen: PBMCs. All receptors derive from a woman in her forties with lung cancer.

The V call is TRBV5-1, the J call TRBJ1-1; D unclear. V lost 0 bases, J lost 2 bases, and 5 bases lay in between. The CDR3 sequence is 13 residues long. Germline assignment: CDR1 SGHRS and CDR2 YFSETQ. The CDR3 sequence: CASSLADNTEAFF. The CDR3 region has the DNA TGCGCCAGCAGCTTGGCGGACAACACTGAAGCTTTCTTT.

This rearrangement joins TRBV2 to TRBJ2-3; possibly TRBD1 for D (6 bases). Germline values: CDR1 SNHLY, CDR2 FYNNEI. The V and J ends lost 5 bases and 1 base respectively, with 10 bases between them. The CDR3 contains 14 residues. The DNA for the CDR3 is TGTGCCAGCAGTAGTCGGACAGGCACAGATACGCAGTATTTT. It translates to CASSSRTGTDTQYF.

The V call is TRBV7-2, the J call TRBJ2-1; 8 positions match TRBD2. Germline V gene data show CDR1 as SGHTA and CDR2 as FQGNSA. CDR3 size: 17 residues. The ends lost 3 bases at V and 5 bases at J; junction bases unmatched: 12. This chain's CDR3 is CASSLTTGGENDNEQFF. In nucleotides, the CDR3 is TGTGCCAGCAGCTTGACGACGGGGGGGGAAAACGACAATGAGCAGTTCTTC.

The chain carries TRBV4-1 and TRBJ1-5; D is unresolved. Trimming pared 0 bases from V and 6 bases from J, leaving 12 bases between. From germline, CDR1 is MGHRA and CDR2 YSYEKL. The CDR3 loop spans 15 amino acids. CDR3 sequence reads: CASSQDLGEAQPQHF. The CDR3 DNA reads TGCGCCAGCAGCCAAGATCTTGGGGAGGCTCAGCCCCAGCATTTT.

The V call is TRBV2, the J call TRBJ2-3; no firm D call. V gave up 4 bases and J gave up 3 bases, with 5 bases separating them. CDR1 and CDR2 (germline): SNHLY, FYNNEI. The CDR3 extends over 12 amino acids. CDR3 in DNA: TGTGCCAGCAGTGTAGGGACAGATACGCAGTATTTT. Translated: CASSVGTDTQYF.

This chain joins TRBV5-1 and TRBJ1-2; the D is unclear. CDR1 SGHRS and CDR2 YFSETQ come from the germline V gene. The V gene lost 0 bases and the J gene lost 8 bases, with 14 bases spanning the gap. This CDR3 region has 14 residues. The CDR3 bases are TGCGCCAGCAGCTTGGGAGGGAACCCGCTCGGCTACACCTTC. Translating gives CASSLGGNPLGYTF.

The chain joins TRBV5-1 to TRBJ2-7; 9 bases align to TRBD1. CDR1 and CDR2 from the germline V gene are SGHRS and YFSETQ. After removal of 1 base from V and 2 bases from J, the junction contained 16 bases not matched to a gene. The CDR3 is 19 amino acids. CDR3 in DNA: TGCGCCAGCAGCTTGAGGGCGCCCCCCACAGGGGGCCCAGCCTACGAGCAGTACTTC. It specifies CASSLRAPPTGGPAYEQYF.

This chain uses TRBV2 with TRBJ2-3, with 9 bases fitting TRBD1. Germline values: CDR1 SNHLY, CDR2 FYNNEI. Trimming cost V 4 bases and J 2 bases; bases outside gene matches: 10. The CDR3 is 17 residues long. The CDR3 is CASSGVAGTGNTDTQYF. The DNA for the CDR3 is TGTGCCAGCAGTGGGGTAGCCGGGACAGGGAACACAGATACGCAGTATTTT. Together with reference TRBV2 and TRBJ2-3, the CDR3 gives the full variable domain: EPEVTQTPSHQVTQMGQEVILRCVPISNHLYFYWYRQILGQKVEFLVSFYNNEISEKSEIFDDQFSVERPDGSNFTLKIRSTKLEDSAMYFCASSGVAGTGNTDTQYFGPGTRLTVL.

CDR3 in amino acids: CASSTQGFSYEQYF. DNA of the CDR3: TGTGCCAGCAGCACACAGGGGTTCTCCTACGAGCAGTACTTC. V usage is TRBV7-6 and J usage is TRBJ2-7, with TRBD1 identical over 7 bases. The CDR3 covers 14 residues. The J segment lost 0 bases and the V segment lost 5 bases, leaving 4 bases of the junction unmatched. Germline loops: CDR1 SGHVS, CDR2 FNYEAQ.

The V and J genes are TRBV6-1 and TRBJ1-1, with 9 bases matching TRBD1. In germline, CDR1 is MNHNS, CDR2 SASEGT. J was trimmed by 3 bases and V by 2 bases; bases with no gene match: 4. The CDR3 length is 15 residues. This chain's CDR3 is CASSEWGTGYTEAFF. The CDR3 nucleotides read TGTGCCAGCAGTGAATGGGGGACAGGGTACACTGAAGCTTTCTTT.

The V gene is TRBV14, the J gene TRBJ1-2; D unresolved. The CDR3 extends over 15 amino acids. Germline values: CDR1 SGHDN, CDR2 FVKESK. V was shortened by 1 base and J by 0 bases, with 9 bases between the two germline ends. CDR3 amino acids: CASSQVAVANYGYTF. CDR3 coding DNA: TGTGCCAGCAGCCAAGTGGCGGTTGCTAACTATGGCTACACCTTC.

This chain joins TRBV24-1 and TRBJ1-2; the D gene is possibly TRBD1 (5 bases). The germline V gene encodes CDR1 KGHDR and CDR2 SFDVKD. Trimming stripped 3 bases from V and 8 bases from J, with 18 bases between. The CDR3 has 15 amino acids. CDR3 bases: TGTGCCACCAGTGATGGGGACGGGGAGGGGAGAGGCTACACCTTC. Protein product: CATSDGDGEGRGYTF.

The chain couples TRBV14 to TRBJ1-1; D gene unclear. The CDR3 totals 11 residues. CDR1 is SGHDN, CDR2 FVKESK, per germline. The V end lost 1 base, the J end lost 7 bases, and 4 bases lay between the germline ends. The CDR3 sequence is CASSQAGEAFF. The CDR3 coding sequence is TGTGCCAGCAGCCAAGCCGGTGAAGCTTTCTTT. Together with reference TRBV14 and TRBJ1-1, the CDR3 gives the full variable domain: EAGVTQFPSHSVIEKGQTVTLRCDPISGHDNLYWYRRVMGKEIKFLLHFVKESKQDESGMPNNRFLAERTGGTYSTLKVQPAELEDSGVYFCASSQAGEAFFGQGTRLTVV.

The chain's CDR3 is CASSSRKGENFNYEQYF. CDR3 DNA: TGTGCCAGCAGCTCCCGAAAGGGGGAGAACTTTAATTACGAGCAGTACTTC. The V call is TRBV13, the J call TRBJ2-7, with D possibly TRBD1 on 6 matching bases. The germline V gene has CDR1 PRHDT and CDR2 FYEKMQ (reference sequence). The CDR3 is 17 residues long. V was cut by 4 bases and J by 4 bases, with 23 bases left in between.